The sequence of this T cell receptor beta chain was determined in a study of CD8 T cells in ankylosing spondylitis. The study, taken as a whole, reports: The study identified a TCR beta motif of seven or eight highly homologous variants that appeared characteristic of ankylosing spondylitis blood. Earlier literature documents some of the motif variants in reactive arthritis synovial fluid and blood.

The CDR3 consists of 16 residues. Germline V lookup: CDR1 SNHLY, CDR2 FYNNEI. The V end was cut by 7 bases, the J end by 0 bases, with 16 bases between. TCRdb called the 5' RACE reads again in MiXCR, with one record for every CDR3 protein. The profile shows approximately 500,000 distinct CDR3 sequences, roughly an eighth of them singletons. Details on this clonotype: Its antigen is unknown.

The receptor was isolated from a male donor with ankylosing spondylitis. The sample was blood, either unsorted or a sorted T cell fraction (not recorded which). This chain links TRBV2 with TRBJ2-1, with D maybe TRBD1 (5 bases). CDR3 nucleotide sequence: TGTGCCAGCACGGCGACAGTGCTCAGCTCCTACAATGAGCAGTTCTTC. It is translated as CASTATVLSSYNEQFF.